This paragraph reports one T cell receptor (beta chain). Produced via immunoSEQ multiplex PCR; TCRdb's table is partial and in-frame only. This sample has millions of clones, with roughly 91% found just once. The data are from a study of shared clonotypes between healthy human individuals. Naive CD8 cells were CD45RO-negative, positively selected for CCR7, excluding terminally differentiated effector memory CD45RA+ cells. V lost 0 bases and J lost 7, with 16 bases in between. Germline CDR1 MNHEY, CDR2 SVGAGI. The CDR3 is 16 amino acids. The V gene is TRBV6-5, the J gene TRBJ2-1; D might be TRBD1 (5 bases). The clonotype comes from a man between 18 and 35 years old in good health. Some clones in this sample may be carry-over from other donors' samples. Material for sequencing was naive CD8+ T cells from PBMCs. The CDR3 here is CASSYSRGELNNEQFF. In DNA form, the CDR3 reads TGTGCCAGCAGTTACTCAAGGGGCGAACTAAATAATGAGCAGTTCTTC.